This T cell receptor (beta chain) was recovered during a study of T cells in Graves' hyperthyroidism and ophthalmopathy. The CDR3 regions of TCR beta were amplified from RNA transcripts. First-round RT-PCR of the TCR CDR3 relied on the HTBI primer set. TCRdb processed the multiplex PCR reads anew with MiXCR; each CDR3 protein has one entry. The sample carries 650,000 to 800,000 distinct CDR3 sequences, just under 45% recorded once. Thyroid ultrasound, orbital computed tomography, clinical symptoms, and serum thyroxine and TRAb underpinned diagnoses. General study findings and limits: Most thyroid-expanded clonotypes above 0.001 were also found in blood. Before onset, ophthalmopathy was predicted by the model a median around 6.2 months earlier. From stable hyperthyroidism, ophthalmopathy was separated by a 13 V-J model.

The CDR3 contains 14 residues. Germline values: CDR1 SGHRS, CDR2 YFSETQ. V was clipped by 3 bases and J by 5 bases; unmatched bases: 6. This clonotype was found once. Its antigen is still unknown. The receptor comes from an adult man with Graves' disease, either hyperthyroidism or ophthalmopathy (not recorded which). The chain links TRBV5-1 to TRBJ2-7; TRBD1 aligns across 9 bases. The source material was peripheral blood or thyroid tissue (not recorded which). The CDR3 here is CASSSGTGMNEQYF. The CDR3 DNA reads as TGCGCCAGCAGCTCCGGGACAGGGATGAACGAGCAGTACTTC.